The 28 T cell receptor beta chains below all came from one sample that was sequenced in a study of identical twins. TCRdb reprocessed the 5' RACE reads via MiXCR and lists one record per CDR3 protein. The profile covers 1,800,000 or so distinct CDR3 sequences, with more than 30% appearing a single time and over 0.25% taken by the ten largest. Material: cord blood. The receptors originated from a newborn girl in good health.

The chain has TRBV6-5 and TRBJ1-1; D call uncertain. Looked up from germline, CDR1 is MNHEY and CDR2 is SVGAGI. Trimming removed 5 bases from V and 11 bases from J, with 15 bases in between. The CDR3 runs 12 residues. In DNA form, the CDR3 reads TGTGCCAGCAGTCCGCTCGGGCCCGGGGCTTTCTTT. As protein: CASSPLGPGAFF.

The chain uses TRBV20-1 and TRBJ2-4; the match to TRBD1 covers 8 bases. CDR1 and CDR2 from the germline V gene are DFQATT and SNEGSKA (reference sequence). The CDR3 is made up of 14 amino acids. Germline trimming cut 6 bases from V and 15 bases from J; bases unmatched to any gene: 19. CDR3 DNA sequence: TGCAGTGCCAACCAATTGGACAGGGTGGGAGAGCGGTACTTC. Encoded protein: CSANQLDRVGERYF.

The gene calls are TRBV20-1 and TRBJ2-1, with a possible D match to TRBD2 (5 bases). The CDR3 extends over 14 amino acids. V lost 2 bases to trimming and J lost 7 bases, with 15 bases between them. Looked up from germline, CDR1 is DFQATT and CDR2 is SNEGSKA (reference sequence). The CDR3 DNA reads as TGCAGTGCTAGAAGGACCCGGGGAATTAATGAGCAGTTCTTC. Residues: CSARRTRGINEQFF.

Only a few counts were recorded for this clonotype. The CDR3 is CAWSVNLQETQYF. In DNA, the CDR3 is TGTGCCTGGAGTGTCAACCTCCAAGAGACCCAGTACTTC. The chain employs TRBV30 and TRBJ2-5; D unresolved. Trimming pared 0 bases from V and 1 base from J, leaving 6 bases between. This CDR3 contains 13 residues. Germline CDR1 is GTSNPN and CDR2 is SVGIG (reference sequence).

This clonotype was counted only a few times. V usage is TRBV20-1 and J usage is TRBJ2-3, with 9 bases that match TRBD2. The CDR3 is 14 amino acids. Unmatched junction bases numbered 7, after V lost 6 bases and J lost 3 bases. The V gene's germline CDR1 is DFQATT and CDR2 SNEGSKA (reference sequence). The chain's CDR3 is CSASKREETDTQYF. The CDR3 nucleotides read TGCAGTGCCTCTAAGCGGGAGGAAACAGATACGCAGTATTTT.

The V and J genes are TRBV6-1 and TRBJ1-1; 7 nucleotides align to TRBD1. Germline CDR1 and CDR2: MNHNS and SASEGT. This CDR3 is 16 amino acids long. V trimming: 8 bases; J trimming: 8 bases; junction bases outside the gene matches: 20. CDR3 loop: CASGMKRGTRTGEAFF. DNA for the CDR3: TGTGCCAGCGGAATGAAAAGAGGAACCAGGACAGGCGAAGCTTTCTTT.

This clonotype has a handful of counts. The chain couples TRBV11-2 to TRBJ2-1; D may be TRBD1 (5 bases). Germline values: CDR1 SGHAT, CDR2 FQNNGV. CDR3 length: 16 residues. V shed 8 bases and J shed 1 base, with 18 bases lying between them. The CDR3 reads CASAKGKFESYNEQFF. DNA for the CDR3: TGTGCCAGCGCTAAGGGGAAATTCGAGTCCTACAATGAGCAGTTCTTC.

The chain is built from TRBV29-1 and TRBJ1-3, with D possibly TRBD1 on 5 matching bases. Germline V gene sequence: CDR1 SQVTM, CDR2 ANQGSEA. The CDR3 consists of 13 residues. Between the trimmed V and J ends, which lost 4 bases and 0 bases, there was a span of 7 bases. For the CDR3, the DNA is TGCAGCGTTGGGACAAACTCTGGAAACACCATATATTTT. Protein sequence: CSVGTNSGNTIYF.

The CDR3 sequence: CAISELRGQGDYNEQYF. The CDR3 nucleotides are TGTGCCATCAGTGAGTTGCGGGGACAGGGTGATTACAATGAGCAGTACTTC. The gene calls are TRBV10-3 and TRBJ2-1; TRBD1 matches 9 bases. The DNA end is a closer match to TRBJ2-7, so the J assignment may be wrong. From germline, CDR1 is ENHRY and CDR2 SYGVKD. The CDR3 totals 17 residues.

This clonotype was found a few times. The rearrangement joins TRBV4-1 to TRBJ2-5; perhaps TRBD2 as D (5 bases). Deletions cut 1 base from V and 11 bases from J, with 17 bases between. Germline V CDR1 and CDR2: MGHRA, YSYEKL. The CDR3 has 14 amino acids. CDR3 amino acids: CASSQGGRYGEQYF. Written as DNA, the CDR3 is TGCGCCAGCAGCCAAGGCGGCCGATATGGGGAGCAGTACTTC.

This clonotype was seen ten or more times. The chain uses TRBV12-3 or TRBV12-4 and TRBJ2-5; no definite D call. The CDR3 contains 13 residues. Trimming shortened V by 1 base and J by 2 bases, and 5 bases separated the two germline ends. The CDR3 DNA is TGTGCCAGCAGTTTAGACAAACAAGAGACCCAGTACTTC. This sequence encodes CASSLDKQETQYF.

The chain links TRBV7-9 to TRBJ1-1; a possible D gene is TRBD1 (6 bases). The CDR3 extends over 13 amino acids. Between the trimmed V and J ends, which lost 2 bases and 7 bases, there was a span of 11 bases. CDR1 SEHNR and CDR2 FQNEAQ come from the germline V gene (reference sequence). CDR3 nucleotides: TGTGCCAGCAGCTTATCGGGGGCAGGTGAAGCTTTCTTT. As protein: CASSLSGAGEAFF.

This clonotype has a handful of counts. This rearrangement joins TRBV25-1 to TRBJ2-3; 7 bases line up with TRBD1. V dropped 7 bases and J dropped 3; count of bases not matched to a gene: 7. There are 14 residues in the CDR3. The germline V gene has CDR1 MGHDK and CDR2 SYGVNS. The CDR3 region is CASTRQGVTDTQYF. The CDR3 nucleotides are TGTGCCAGCACTAGACAGGGAGTTACAGATACGCAGTATTTT.

Here the CDR3 DNA reads TGTGCTAGTGGTTCCGACCGAACCTCCTACAATGAGCAGTACTTC. Encoded protein: CASGSDRTSYNEQYF. This chain joins TRBV12-5 and TRBJ2-1; D ambiguous. Matching the DNA end better, TRBJ2-7 makes the J call doubtful. From germline, CDR1 is LGHNT and CDR2 FRNRAP. The CDR3 loop spans 15 amino acids.

This clonotype has ten or more counts. The chain carries TRBV9 and TRBJ2-3, with D maybe TRBD2 (6 bases). The germline CDR1 and CDR2 sequences are SGDLS and YYNGEE. Trimming pared 4 bases from V and 0 bases from J, leaving 24 bases between. This CDR3 comprises 19 residues. The CDR3 is CASSRWVSSGGTSTDTQYF. Written as DNA, the CDR3 is TGTGCCAGCAGCAGATGGGTTTCCAGCGGAGGGACTAGCACAGATACGCAGTATTTT.

As to this clonotype: A much larger clone is a single base away; this may be a read error. This chain links TRBV13 with TRBJ2-1, with TRBD2 as a possible D gene (5 bases). V was shortened by 5 bases and J by 10 bases, with 15 bases between the two germline ends. Per the germline V gene, CDR1 is PRHDT and CDR2 is FYEKMQ (reference sequence). The CDR3 is made up of 13 amino acids. DNA for the CDR3: TGTGCCAGCAGCCGAAGCGGTTCCTACGAGCAGTTCTTC. As protein: CASSRSGSYEQFF.

In its sample, this clonotype was seen a few times. The chain joins TRBV4-2 to TRBJ2-1, with D hard to call. V lost 0 bases and J lost 7, with 13 bases in between. Germline-derived CDR1 and CDR2 are LGHNA and YNFKEQ. CDR3 size: 15 residues. The CDR3 spells CASSQDGEVVNEQFF. The CDR3 coding sequence is TGTGCCAGCAGCCAAGATGGAGAGGTCGTGAATGAGCAGTTCTTC.

The V gene is TRBV5-1, the J gene TRBJ2-2; no definite D call. This CDR3 contains 15 residues. The ends were cut back, 0 bases at V and 6 bases at J, with 12 bases in the middle. Germline-derived CDR1 and CDR2 are SGHRS and YFSETQ. CDR3 sequence (DNA): TGCGCCAGCAGCTTGGAGACCTGGCCATCCGGGGAGCTGTTTTTT. This gives the protein CASSLETWPSGELFF. The entire variable domain, with the rest obtained from reference TRBV5-1 and TRBJ2-2, is as follows: KAGVTQTPRYLIKTRGQQVTLSCSPISGHRSVSWYQQTPGQGLQFLFEYFSETQRNKGNFPGRFSGRQFSNSRSEMNVSTLELGDSALYLCASSLETWPSGELFFGEGSRLTVL.

There are a few counts of this clonotype. The gene calls are TRBV27 and TRBJ2-1; 10 bases align to TRBD2. V lost 0 bases to trimming and J lost 9 bases; unmatched junction nucleotides: 5. Germline loops: CDR1 MNHEY, CDR2 SMNVEV (reference sequence). CDR3 size: 15 residues. Written as DNA, the CDR3 is TGTGCCAGCAGTTTATCAGCGGGAGGGCTGCGTGAGCAGTTCTTC. Translation: CASSLSAGGLREQFF.

This clonotype was detected many times. The chain joins TRBV29-1 to TRBJ2-7; possibly TRBD2 for D (6 bases). Germline loops: CDR1 SQVTM, CDR2 ANQGSEA. Trimming left V 3 bases short and J 6 bases short, with 6 bases between. The CDR3 sequence is 10 residues long. DNA for the CDR3: TGCAGCGTTGAGCGGGGCGAGCAGTACTTC. This translates into CSVERGEQYF.

This clonotype turned up a few times. Here the CDR3 DNA reads TGTGCCAGCAGTTCCAACGCGGGCCCAGATACGCAGTATTTT. This sequence encodes CASSSNAGPDTQYF. The chain is built from TRBV7-2 and TRBJ2-3; perhaps TRBD2 as D (5 bases). Germline-derived CDR1 and CDR2 are SGHTA and FQGNSA. V was trimmed by 6 bases and J by 4 bases, leaving 14 bases between them. The CDR3 is 14 amino acids.

The chain is built from TRBV28 and TRBJ2-4, with D possibly being TRBD1 (5 bases). Per germline, CDR1 MDHEN and CDR2 SYDVKM. CDR3 length: 14 residues. V was clipped by 7 bases and J by 1 base, with 11 bases between them. The CDR3 region has the DNA TGTGCCAGCACCTCCGCAGGGGCCAAAAACATTCAGTACTTC. Amino acids: CASTSAGAKNIQYF. The full variable domain, its missing parts supplied by reference TRBV28 and TRBJ2-4, is DVKVTQSSRYLVKRTGEKVFLECVQDMDHENMFWYRQDPGLGLRLIYFSYDVKMKEKGDIPEGYSVSREKKERFSLILESASTNQTSMYLCASTSAGAKNIQYFGAGTRLSVL.

The gene calls are TRBV3-1 and TRBJ2-3; 7 bases line up with TRBD2. The germline V gene encodes CDR1 LGHDT and CDR2 YNNKEL (reference sequence). The V and J ends lost 1 base and 6 bases, in that order; junction bases with no gene match: 4. CDR3 length: 14 amino acids. The CDR3 DNA is TGTGCCAGCAGCCAAGCTCGGGAGGTGGATACGCAGTATTTT. It yields the protein CASSQAREVDTQYF.

This chain joins TRBV20-1 and TRBJ2-7; D tentatively fits TRBD1 or TRBD2 (6 bases each). V was clipped by 3 bases and J by 1 base, with 13 bases between them. CDR1 and CDR2 (germline): DFQATT, SNEGSKA (reference sequence). The CDR3 has 14 amino acids. CDR3 sequence: CSASRGDISYEQYF. The CDR3 bases are TGCAGTGCTAGTAGGGGGGACATATCCTACGAGCAGTACTTC.

The V call is TRBV4-1, the J call TRBJ1-2; 9 positions agree with TRBD1. The CDR3 runs 17 residues. Trimming removed 4 bases from V and 0 bases from J; junction bases left unmatched: 9. Germline values: CDR1 MGHRA, CDR2 YSYEKL. The CDR3 spells CASSRFRDRVSNYGYTF. The CDR3 DNA reads as TGCGCCAGCAGCCGTTTTAGGGACAGGGTGTCTAACTATGGCTACACCTTC.

The chain is built from TRBV10-3 and TRBJ1-1, with TRBD1 matching 7 bases. Germline V gene sequence: CDR1 ENHRY, CDR2 SYGVKD. After removal of 8 bases from V and 2 bases from J, the junction contained 8 bases not matched to a gene. The CDR3 is 14 residues long. The CDR3 sequence: CAIAPRTGNTEAFF. CDR3 nucleotide sequence: TGTGCCATCGCCCCCCGGACAGGAAACACTGAAGCTTTCTTT.

This clonotype has more than one count but fewer than ten. The J gene is TRBJ2-3, the V gene TRBV29-1; 15 bases match TRBD2. Germline trimming cut 7 bases from V and 9 bases from J; bases unmatched to any gene: 8. Looked up from germline, CDR1 is SQVTM and CDR2 is ANQGSEA. The CDR3 consists of 14 residues. The CDR3 region has the DNA TGCAGCGCCGGACTAGCGGGGGGGCCTAGGACGCAGTATTTT. Protein: CSAGLAGGPRTQYF.

The gene calls are TRBV28 and TRBJ2-4; D perhaps matches TRBD2 (6 bases). The V end was cut by 4 bases, the J end by 3 bases, with 13 bases between. Germline V CDR1 and CDR2: MDHEN, SYDVKM. The CDR3 sequence is 15 residues long. The CDR3 DNA reads TGTGCCAGCAGTTCCCAGGGACTCGTCAAAAACATTCAGTACTTC. As protein: CASSSQGLVKNIQYF.